This T cell receptor (beta chain) was recorded in a study of blood T cell repertoires in COVID-19. Overall study: Sources were T cells, B-cell-depleted T cells, or PBMCs; the material itself was cDNA or gDNA.

The protocol was immunoSEQ multiplex PCR, while the TCRdb copy is restricted to in-frame clones and leaves out a portion. The table includes 200,000 to 300,000 clones, 92% detected once. The CDR3 runs to 14 residues. Germline values: CDR1 KGHSH, CDR2 LQKENI. The germline V and J ends were trimmed by 7 bases and 5 bases, with 17 bases remaining between them. Enrolment of Seattle patients took place during active infection, and they were followed longitudinally. The source is a man aged 25-45 years with COVID-19, enrolled during active disease. The sequenced sample consisted of peripheral blood. J is TRBJ2-5 and V is TRBV18; TRBD2 is a possible D gene (7 bases). The CDR3 coding sequence is TGTGCCAGCTGTGTCGGGGGGCGGTCGGAGACCCAGTACTTC. Translated, it gives CASCVGGRSETQYF.